This is a list of T cell receptor beta chains from one sample in a study of blood T cell repertoires in COVID-19. Method: immunoSEQ multiplex PCR; TCRdb's copy keeps in-frame clones and lacks some. Of about 90,000 clones in the sample, roughly 89% were seen once. Specimen: peripheral blood. The receptors derive from a woman aged 70 to 79 with acute or convalescent COVID-19. Each CDR3 is given with its conserved first and last residue.

>TRBV5-5
CASSYSGDYGYTF
>TRBV5-1
CASSAPQGATNTEAFF
>TRBV11-2
CASSLAGTQYF
>TRBV19
CASSTGSYYEQYF
>TRBV6-4
CASSVLPGQGINGYTF
>TRBV11-3
CASSYRTGGSRVETQYF
>TRBV21-1
CASSKSGVNLKNYEQYF
>TRBV11-2
CASSLGPLASPNAKNIQYF
>TRBV28
CASGRGGQSYEQYF
>TRBV6-2/TRBV6-3
CASSRPGTYSNQPQHF
>TRBV5-1
CASSLWGDRVNTEAFF
>TRBV10-3
CAISASGANEQYF
>TRBV19
CASRAGTGLRGEQFF
>TRBV12-3/TRBV12-4
CASSYQGAYEQYF
>TRBV15
CATSSPTGNEKLFF
>TRBV2
CASSVRQGTTGELFF
>TRBV2
CASSEQGLNQPQHF
>TRBV2
CASSRQGYFSNQPQHF
>TRBV7-6
CASSLEAGTSGRDEQFF
>TRBV4-1
CASSQGRGTGPNEKLFF
>TRBV14
CASSQILAGDTQYF
>TRBV28
CASSGLRNNEQFF
>TRBV6-1
CASSERRTGPDEQYF
>TRBV27
CASNKGYEQYF
>TRBV3-1/TRBV3-2
CASSQRQHASSYNEQFF
>TRBV3-1/TRBV3-2
CASSYGMGRAEAFF
>TRBV28
CASRLAGGGNQPQHF
>TRBV19
CASSQLAGGGETQYF
>TRBV7-2
CASSPGLSYTGELFF
>TRBV15
CATSRQTGTADLAKNIQYF